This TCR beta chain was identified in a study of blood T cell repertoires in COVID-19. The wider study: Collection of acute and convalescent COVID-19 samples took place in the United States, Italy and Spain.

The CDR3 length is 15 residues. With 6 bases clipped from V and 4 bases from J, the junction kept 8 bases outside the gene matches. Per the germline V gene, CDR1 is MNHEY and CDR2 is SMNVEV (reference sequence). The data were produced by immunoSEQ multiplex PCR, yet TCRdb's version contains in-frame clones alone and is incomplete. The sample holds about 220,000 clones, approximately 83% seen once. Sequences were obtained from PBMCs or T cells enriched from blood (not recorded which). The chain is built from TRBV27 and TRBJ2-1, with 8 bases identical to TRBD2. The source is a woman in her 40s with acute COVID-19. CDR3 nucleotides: TGTGCCAGCAGGAACGAGCGGGAGTATTACAATGAGCAGTTCTTC. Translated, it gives CASRNEREYYNEQFF.